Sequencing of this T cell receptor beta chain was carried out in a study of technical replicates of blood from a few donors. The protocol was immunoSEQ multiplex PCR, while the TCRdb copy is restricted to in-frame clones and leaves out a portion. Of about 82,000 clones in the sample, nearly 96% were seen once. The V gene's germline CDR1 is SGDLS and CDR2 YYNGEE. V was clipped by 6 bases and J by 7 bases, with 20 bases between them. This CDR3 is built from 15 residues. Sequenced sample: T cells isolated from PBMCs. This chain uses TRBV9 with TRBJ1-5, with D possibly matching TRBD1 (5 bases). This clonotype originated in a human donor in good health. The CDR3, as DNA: TGTGCCAGCAACCCAGTGGGGGAGGGGCGGCAGCCCCAGCATTTT. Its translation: CASNPVGEGRQPQHF.